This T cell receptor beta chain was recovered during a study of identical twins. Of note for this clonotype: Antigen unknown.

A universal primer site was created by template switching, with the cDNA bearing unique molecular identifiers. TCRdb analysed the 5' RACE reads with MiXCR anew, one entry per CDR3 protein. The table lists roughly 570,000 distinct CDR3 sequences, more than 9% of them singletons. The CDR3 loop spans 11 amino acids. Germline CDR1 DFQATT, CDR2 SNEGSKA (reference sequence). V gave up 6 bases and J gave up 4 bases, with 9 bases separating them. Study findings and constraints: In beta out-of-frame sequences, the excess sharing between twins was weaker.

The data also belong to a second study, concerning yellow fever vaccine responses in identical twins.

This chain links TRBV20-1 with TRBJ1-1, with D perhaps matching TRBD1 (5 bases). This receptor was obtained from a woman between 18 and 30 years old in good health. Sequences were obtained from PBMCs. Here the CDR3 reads CSAVGGTEAFF. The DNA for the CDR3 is TGCAGTGCGGTGGGGGGCACTGAAGCTTTCTTT.